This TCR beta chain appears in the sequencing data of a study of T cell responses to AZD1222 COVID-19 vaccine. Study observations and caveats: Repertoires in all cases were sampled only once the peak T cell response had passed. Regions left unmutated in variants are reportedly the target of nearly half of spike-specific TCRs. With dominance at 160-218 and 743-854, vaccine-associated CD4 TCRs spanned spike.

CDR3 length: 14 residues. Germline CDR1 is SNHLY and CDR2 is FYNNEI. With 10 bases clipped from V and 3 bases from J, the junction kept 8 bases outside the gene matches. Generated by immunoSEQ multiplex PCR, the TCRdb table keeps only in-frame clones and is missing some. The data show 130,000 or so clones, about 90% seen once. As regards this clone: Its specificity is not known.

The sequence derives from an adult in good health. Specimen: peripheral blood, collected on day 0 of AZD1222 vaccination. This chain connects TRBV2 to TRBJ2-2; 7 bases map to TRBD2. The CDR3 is CATTRERHTGELFF. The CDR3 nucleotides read TGTGCCACTACGCGGGAGCGGCACACCGGGGAGCTGTTTTTT.